Shown below are 4 T cell receptor beta chains from a single sample sequenced in a study of blood T cells in healthy people across ages. A second PCR of 7 to 11 cycles used a sample-barcoded 5' primer and a J-beta primer mix. TCRdb re-derived calls from the 5' RACE reads in MiXCR, one entry per CDR3 protein. The sample lists around 620,000 distinct CDR3 sequences, 27% seen once, with about a fifth in the top ten. The source material was blood. Receptors originate from a woman aged 65 to 85 in good health.

The chain carries TRBV7-2 and TRBJ2-3; TRBD1 matches at 7 bases. Germline CDR1 reads SGHTA; CDR2 reads FQGNSA. The trim removed 4 bases at V and 4 bases at J, leaving 5 bases unmatched. The CDR3 contains 14 residues. CDR3 DNA: TGTGCCAGCAGCTCCCGACAGGGATCAGATACGCAGTATTTT. This translates into CASSSRQGSDTQYF.

This clonotype was seen more than once but under ten times. This chain links TRBV29-1 with TRBJ2-5; D perhaps matches TRBD2 (6 bases). The CDR3 runs 12 residues. The V and J ends lost 5 bases and 3 bases respectively, with 10 bases between them. The germline gives CDR1 SQVTM, CDR2 ANQGSEA. This chain's CDR3 is CSVNSGKETQYF. The CDR3 nucleotides are TGCAGCGTTAATAGCGGAAAAGAGACCCAGTACTTC.

The CDR3 is CASSLGGSVEETQYF. Written as DNA, the CDR3 is TGTGCCAGCAGCTTAGGGGGCAGCGTAGAAGAGACCCAGTACTTC. This chain joins TRBV7-9 and TRBJ2-5; tentative D call: TRBD1 (5 bases). The CDR3 loop spans 15 amino acids. The germline CDR1 and CDR2 sequences are SEHNR and FQNEAQ (reference sequence). V was clipped by 1 base and J by 3 bases, with 12 bases between them.

The sample holds a few counts of this clonotype. At one boundary the junction diverges from the germline segment, which might be a read error. The rearrangement uses TRBV5-1 and TRBJ2-5; 7 bases align to TRBD1. The CDR3 totals 14 residues. Germline CDR1 and CDR2: SGHRS and YFSETQ. CDR3 sequence (DNA): TGCGCCAGCAGCCCGACAGGGCCTGAAGAGGCCCAGTACTTC. Amino acid sequence: CASSPTGPEEAQYF.